This T cell receptor beta chain was identified in a study of CD4 and CD8 cells across lung adenocarcinoma regions. TCRdb processed the PCR reads anew with MiXCR; each CDR3 protein has one entry. The table records around 15,000 distinct CDR3 sequences, approximately 50% of them present only once. Donors had localized lung adenocarcinoma, a non-small cell lung cancer. The CDR3 has 15 residues. V was cut by 3 bases and J by 0 bases, with 9 bases left in between. The germline CDR1 and CDR2 sequences are DFQATT and SNEGSKA (reference sequence). The receptor was isolated from a female donor with lung adenocarcinoma. The CD4 and CD8 labels of this study may be unreliable. The material sequenced was CD8+ T cells from the center of a lung tumor. The chain uses TRBV20-1 and TRBJ2-6; D call uncertain. CDR3 in amino acids: CSASYGISGANVLTF. CDR3 coding DNA: TGCAGTGCTAGCTACGGAATCTCTGGGGCCAACGTCCTGACTTTC.